These T cell receptor beta chains were read from a single sample in a study of cytomegalovirus exposure and HLA in healthy donors. The method was immunoSEQ multiplex PCR; TCRdb's version includes in-frame clones alone and lacks a portion of them. The table lists tens of thousands of clones, 70% to 80% of them singletons. What was sequenced was PBMCs. Receptors originate from a woman aged 45-65 years in good health and CMV-seropositive. Each CDR3 is given with its conserved first and last residue. Fields, in order: J gene, D gene, clone size, CDR3 length, V gene, CDR3 protein, CDR3 DNA. The D gene is left open where the match is weak. Not all rows give a size; the values are once, few, many and, for expanded clones, a class.

J gene: TRBJ1-1; D gene: -; clone size: -; CDR3 length: 15; V gene: TRBV7-2; CDR3 protein: CASSFRGPTNTEAFF; CDR3 DNA: TGTGCCAGCAGCTTCCGGGGTCCTACGAACACTGAAGCTTTCTTT
J gene: TRBJ1-2; D gene: -; clone size: few; CDR3 length: 13; V gene: TRBV27; CDR3 protein: CASSSNQNYGYTF; CDR3 DNA: TGTGCCAGCAGTTCGAACCAGAACTATGGCTACACCTTC
J gene: TRBJ2-2; D gene: TRBD1; clone size: -; CDR3 length: 13; V gene: TRBV29-1; CDR3 protein: CSVGTVNTGELFF; CDR3 DNA: TGCAGCGTCGGGACAGTGAACACCGGGGAGCTGTTTTTT
J gene: TRBJ2-7; D gene: TRBD2; clone size: once; CDR3 length: 15; V gene: TRBV5-1; CDR3 protein: CASSPSGTSAFEQYF; CDR3 DNA: TGCGCCAGCAGCCCTTCCGGGACTAGCGCATTCGAGCAGTACTTC
J gene: TRBJ2-5; D gene: -; clone size: few; CDR3 length: 15; V gene: TRBV12-5; CDR3 protein: CASDTGDRVQETQYF; CDR3 DNA: TGTGCTAGTGACACGGGGGATCGGGTCCAAGAGACCCAGTACTTC
J gene: TRBJ2-1; D gene: TRBD2; clone size: -; CDR3 length: 17; V gene: TRBV5-4; CDR3 protein: CASSFPIAGGSYNEQFF; CDR3 DNA: TGTGCCAGCAGCTTTCCTATTGCGGGGGGCTCCTACAATGAGCAGTTCTTC
J gene: TRBJ1-2; D gene: -; clone size: -; CDR3 length: 14; V gene: TRBV7-2; CDR3 protein: CASSLASMDYGYTF; CDR3 DNA: TGTGCCAGCAGCTTAGCGAGCATGGACTATGGCTACACCTTC
J gene: TRBJ1-2; D gene: -; clone size: -; CDR3 length: 12; V gene: TRBV29-1; CDR3 protein: CSVDWSSSGYTF; CDR3 DNA: TGCAGCGTTGATTGGAGTTCGAGTGGCTACACCTTC
J gene: TRBJ2-7; D gene: -; clone size: -; CDR3 length: 12; V gene: TRBV7-9; CDR3 protein: CSSSLGSYEQYF; CDR3 DNA: TGTTCCAGCAGCTTAGGCAGCTACGAGCAGTACTTC
J gene: TRBJ1-5; D gene: TRBD1; clone size: -; CDR3 length: 15; V gene: TRBV7-2; CDR3 protein: CASSPGTGRNQPQHF; CDR3 DNA: TGTGCCAGCAGCCCCGGGACAGGGCGCAATCAGCCCCAGCATTTT
J gene: TRBJ2-3; D gene: -; clone size: -; CDR3 length: 16; V gene: TRBV30; CDR3 protein: CAWSGDSPPSTDTQYF; CDR3 DNA: TGTGCCTGGAGTGGAGACAGTCCTCCTAGCACAGATACGCAGTATTTT
J gene: TRBJ1-2; D gene: TRBD1; clone size: -; CDR3 length: 14; V gene: TRBV10-2; CDR3 protein: CASSESSGGYGYTF; CDR3 DNA: TGCGCCAGCAGTGAGTCTTCAGGGGGCTATGGCTACACCTTC
J gene: TRBJ1-5; D gene: TRBD1; clone size: -; CDR3 length: 16; V gene: TRBV15; CDR3 protein: CATSTYRQGSTQPQHF; CDR3 DNA: TGTGCCACCAGCACCTATAGACAGGGGAGCACTCAGCCCCAGCATTTT
J gene: TRBJ2-1; D gene: -; clone size: once; CDR3 length: 13; V gene: TRBV7-7; CDR3 protein: CASSLDSYNEQFF; CDR3 DNA: TGTGCTAGCAGCTTAGACTCTTACAATGAGCAGTTCTTC
J gene: TRBJ1-2; D gene: TRBD1; clone size: -; CDR3 length: 15; V gene: TRBV18; CDR3 protein: CASSTSTDRGYGYTF; CDR3 DNA: TGTGCCAGCTCAACTAGCACTGACAGGGGCTATGGCTACACCTTC
J gene: TRBJ1-2; D gene: TRBD1; clone size: -; CDR3 length: 13; V gene: TRBV6-1; CDR3 protein: CASRGQGAHGYTF; CDR3 DNA: TGTGCCAGCAGGGGACAGGGGGCGCATGGCTACACCTTC
J gene: TRBJ1-5; D gene: TRBD1; clone size: -; CDR3 length: 14; V gene: TRBV7-9; CDR3 protein: CASSTGTGTQPQHF; CDR3 DNA: TGTGCCAGCAGCACGGGGACAGGGACTCAGCCCCAGCATTTT
J gene: TRBJ2-1; D gene: -; clone size: once; CDR3 length: 12; V gene: TRBV7-4; CDR3 protein: CASSLELLKQFF; CDR3 DNA: TGTGCCAGCAGCTTAGAACTCTTGAAGCAGTTCTTC
J gene: TRBJ1-4; D gene: -; clone size: -; CDR3 length: 13; V gene: TRBV5-4; CDR3 protein: CASSLTGTEKLFF; CDR3 DNA: TGTGCCAGCAGCTTGACCGGGACAGAAAAACTGTTTTTT
J gene: TRBJ1-2; D gene: TRBD1; clone size: -; CDR3 length: 12; V gene: TRBV29-1; CDR3 protein: CSARDRVYGYTF; CDR3 DNA: TGCAGCGCCAGGGACAGAGTCTATGGCTACACCTTC
J gene: TRBJ1-2; D gene: TRBD1; clone size: few; CDR3 length: 16; V gene: TRBV2; CDR3 protein: CASSPISGTGAYGYTF; CDR3 DNA: TGTGCCAGCAGTCCGATCTCCGGGACAGGGGCGTATGGCTACACCTTC
J gene: TRBJ1-2; D gene: TRBD1; clone size: -; CDR3 length: 14; V gene: TRBV29-1; CDR3 protein: CSVEAYAGGTGYTF; CDR3 DNA: TGCAGCGTTGAAGCGTACGCAGGGGGGACTGGCTACACCTTC
J gene: TRBJ2-3; D gene: TRBD2; clone size: -; CDR3 length: 15; V gene: TRBV5-5; CDR3 protein: CASSLSSGEGDTQYF; CDR3 DNA: TGTGCCAGCAGCTTATCTAGCGGGGAAGGGGATACGCAGTATTTT
J gene: TRBJ1-2; D gene: -; clone size: -; CDR3 length: 12; V gene: TRBV29-1; CDR3 protein: CSVRQETYGYTF; CDR3 DNA: TGCAGCGTTCGACAGGAGACCTATGGCTACACCTTC
J gene: TRBJ1-5; D gene: TRBD1; clone size: few; CDR3 length: 15; V gene: TRBV7-9; CDR3 protein: CASSAGQGSNQPQHF; CDR3 DNA: TGTGCCAGCAGCGCGGGACAGGGGAGCAATCAGCCCCAGCATTTT
J gene: TRBJ2-7; D gene: -; clone size: -; CDR3 length: 11; V gene: TRBV20-1; CDR3 protein: CSASRDHEQYF; CDR3 DNA: TGCAGTGCCTCCAGGGATCACGAGCAGTACTTC
J gene: TRBJ2-3; D gene: TRBD2; clone size: -; CDR3 length: 16; V gene: TRBV7-9; CDR3 protein: CASSQELAGGSDTQYF; CDR3 DNA: TGTGCCAGCAGCCAAGAACTAGCGGGGGGCTCAGATACGCAGTATTTT
J gene: TRBJ2-5; D gene: -; clone size: -; CDR3 length: 14; V gene: TRBV19; CDR3 protein: CASRLGGLIETQYF; CDR3 DNA: TGTGCCAGTAGGCTCGGGGGGCTAATCGAGACCCAGTACTTC